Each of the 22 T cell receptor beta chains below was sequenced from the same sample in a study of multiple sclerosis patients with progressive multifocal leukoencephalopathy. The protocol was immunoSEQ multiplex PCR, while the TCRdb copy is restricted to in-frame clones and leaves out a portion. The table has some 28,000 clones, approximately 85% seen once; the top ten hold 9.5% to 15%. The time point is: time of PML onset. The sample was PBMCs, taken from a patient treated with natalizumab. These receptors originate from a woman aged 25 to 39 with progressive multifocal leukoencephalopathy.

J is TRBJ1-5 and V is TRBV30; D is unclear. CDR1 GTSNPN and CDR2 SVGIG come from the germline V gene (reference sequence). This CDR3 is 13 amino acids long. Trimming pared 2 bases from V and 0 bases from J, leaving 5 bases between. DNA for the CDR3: TGTGCCTGGAGTTTGGATAGCAATCAGCCCCAGCATTTT. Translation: CAWSLDSNQPQHF.

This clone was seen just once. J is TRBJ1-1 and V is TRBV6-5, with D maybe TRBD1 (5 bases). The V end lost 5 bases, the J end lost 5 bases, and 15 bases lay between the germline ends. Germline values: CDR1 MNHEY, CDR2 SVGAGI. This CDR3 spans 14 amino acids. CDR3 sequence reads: CASSELGRVTEAFF. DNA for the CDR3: TGTGCCAGCAGTGAACTGGGACGGGTAACTGAAGCTTTCTTT.

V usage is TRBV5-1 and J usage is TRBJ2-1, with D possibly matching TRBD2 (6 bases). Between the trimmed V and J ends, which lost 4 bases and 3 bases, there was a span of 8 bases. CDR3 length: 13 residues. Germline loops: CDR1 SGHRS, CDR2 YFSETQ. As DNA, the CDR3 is TGCGCCAGCAGCGTCGGGGGCTACAATGAGCAGTTCTTC. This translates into CASSVGGYNEQFF.

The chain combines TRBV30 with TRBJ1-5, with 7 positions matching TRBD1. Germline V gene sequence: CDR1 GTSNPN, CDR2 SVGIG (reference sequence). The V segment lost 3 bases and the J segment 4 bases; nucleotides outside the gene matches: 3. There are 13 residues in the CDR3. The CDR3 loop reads CAWSRDRNQPQHF. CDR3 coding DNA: TGTGCCTGGAGCCGGGACAGAAATCAGCCCCAGCATTTT.

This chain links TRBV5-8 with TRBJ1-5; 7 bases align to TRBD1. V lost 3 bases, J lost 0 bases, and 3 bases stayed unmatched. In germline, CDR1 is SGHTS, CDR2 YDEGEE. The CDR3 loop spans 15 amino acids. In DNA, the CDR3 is TGTGCCAGCAGCTCCGGGACAGATAGCAATCAGCCCCAGCATTTT. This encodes CASSSGTDSNQPQHF.

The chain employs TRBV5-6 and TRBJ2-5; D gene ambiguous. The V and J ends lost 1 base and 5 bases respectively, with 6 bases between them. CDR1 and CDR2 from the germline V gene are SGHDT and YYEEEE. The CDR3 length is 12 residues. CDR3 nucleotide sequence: TGTGCCAGCAGCTTGATTCGGGAGACCCAGTACTTC. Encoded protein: CASSLIRETQYF.

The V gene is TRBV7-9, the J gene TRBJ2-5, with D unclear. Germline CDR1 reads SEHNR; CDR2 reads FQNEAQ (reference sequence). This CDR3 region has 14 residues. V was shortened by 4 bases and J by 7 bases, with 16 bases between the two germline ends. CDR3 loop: CASSSTSNAGTQYF. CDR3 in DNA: TGTGCCAGCAGCTCGACTTCTAATGCAGGGACCCAGTACTTC.

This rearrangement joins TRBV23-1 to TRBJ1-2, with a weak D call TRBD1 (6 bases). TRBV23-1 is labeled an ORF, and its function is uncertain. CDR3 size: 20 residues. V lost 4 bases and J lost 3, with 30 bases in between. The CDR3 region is CASSPLPFGQRYPEDYGYTF. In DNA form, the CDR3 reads TGCGCCAGCAGTCCTCTACCCTTCGGACAGCGCTACCCAGAGGACTATGGCTACACCTTC.

The DNA of the CDR3 is TGCGCCAGCAGCTCGGAGCCCCTCCGCAATGAGCAGTTCTTC. Translating gives CASSSEPLRNEQFF. This rearrangement joins TRBV5-1 to TRBJ2-1; D is ambiguous. This CDR3 is built from 14 residues. CDR1 SGHRS and CDR2 YFSETQ come from the germline V gene. V lost 3 bases to trimming and J lost 6 bases, with 13 bases between them.

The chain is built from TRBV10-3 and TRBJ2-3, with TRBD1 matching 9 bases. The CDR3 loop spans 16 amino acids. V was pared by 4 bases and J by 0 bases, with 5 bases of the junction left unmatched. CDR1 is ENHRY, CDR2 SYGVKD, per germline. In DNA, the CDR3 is TGTGCCATCAGTGGAACAGGGGGCTTTAGCACAGATACGCAGTATTTT. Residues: CAISGTGGFSTDTQYF.

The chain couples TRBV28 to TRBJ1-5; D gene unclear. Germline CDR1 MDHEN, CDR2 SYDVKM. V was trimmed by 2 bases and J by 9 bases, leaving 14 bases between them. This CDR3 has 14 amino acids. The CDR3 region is CASSLGQPGGPQHF. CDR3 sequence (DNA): TGTGCCAGCAGTTTAGGCCAGCCCGGTGGGCCCCAGCATTTT.

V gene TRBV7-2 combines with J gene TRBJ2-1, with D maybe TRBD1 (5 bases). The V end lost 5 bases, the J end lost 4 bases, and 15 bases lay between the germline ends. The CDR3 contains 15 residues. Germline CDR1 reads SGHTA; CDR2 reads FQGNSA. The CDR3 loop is CASSLYPDSYNEQFF. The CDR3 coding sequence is TGTGCCAGCAGCCTATATCCAGACAGTTACAATGAGCAGTTCTTC. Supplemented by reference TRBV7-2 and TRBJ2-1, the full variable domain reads GAGVSQSPSNKVTEKGKDVELRCDPISGHTALYWYRQSLGQGLEFLIYFQGNSAPDKSGLPSDRFSAERTGGSVSTLTIQRTQQEDSAVYLCASSLYPDSYNEQFFGPGTRLTVL.

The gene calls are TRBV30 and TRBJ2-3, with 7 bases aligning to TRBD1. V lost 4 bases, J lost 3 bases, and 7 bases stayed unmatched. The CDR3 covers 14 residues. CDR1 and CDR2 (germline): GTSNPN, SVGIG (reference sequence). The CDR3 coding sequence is TGTGCCTGGACGGACAGGACAACAACAGATACGCAGTATTTT. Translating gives CAWTDRTTTDTQYF.

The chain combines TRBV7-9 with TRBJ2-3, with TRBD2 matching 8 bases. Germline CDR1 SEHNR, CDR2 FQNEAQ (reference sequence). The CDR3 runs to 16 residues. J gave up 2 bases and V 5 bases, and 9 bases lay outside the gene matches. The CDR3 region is CASSASGGPSTDTQYF. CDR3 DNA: TGTGCCAGCAGCGCCAGCGGGGGCCCATCCACAGATACGCAGTATTTT.

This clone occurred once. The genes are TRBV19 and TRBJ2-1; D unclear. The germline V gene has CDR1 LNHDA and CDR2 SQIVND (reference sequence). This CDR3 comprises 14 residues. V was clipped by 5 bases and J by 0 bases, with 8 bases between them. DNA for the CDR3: TGTGCCAGTAGTCCTCTGAGCTCCTACAATGAGCAGTTCTTC. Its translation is CASSPLSSYNEQFF.

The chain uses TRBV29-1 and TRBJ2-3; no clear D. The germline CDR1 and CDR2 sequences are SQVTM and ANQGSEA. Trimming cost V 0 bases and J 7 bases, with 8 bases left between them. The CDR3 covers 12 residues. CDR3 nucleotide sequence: TGCAGCGTTGAAGATGCACGTCATACGCAGTATTTT. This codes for CSVEDARHTQYF.

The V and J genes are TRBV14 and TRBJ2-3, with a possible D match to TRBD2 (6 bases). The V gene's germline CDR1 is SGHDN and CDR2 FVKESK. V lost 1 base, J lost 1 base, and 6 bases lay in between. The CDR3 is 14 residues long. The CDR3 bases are TGTGCCAGCAGCCAAGCGGGGGGCACAGATACGCAGTATTTT. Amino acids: CASSQAGGTDTQYF.

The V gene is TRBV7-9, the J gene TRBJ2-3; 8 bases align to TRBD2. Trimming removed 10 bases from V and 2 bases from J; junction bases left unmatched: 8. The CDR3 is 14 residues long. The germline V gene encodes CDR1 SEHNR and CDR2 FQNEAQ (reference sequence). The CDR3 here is CAMEVAGYTDTQYF. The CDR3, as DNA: TGTGCCATGGAGGTAGCGGGGTACACAGATACGCAGTATTTT.

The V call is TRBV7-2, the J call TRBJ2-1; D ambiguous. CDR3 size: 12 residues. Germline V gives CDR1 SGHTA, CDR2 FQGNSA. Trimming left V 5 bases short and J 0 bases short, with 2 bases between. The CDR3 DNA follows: TGTGCCAGCAGCCCCTCCTACAATGAGCAGTTCTTC. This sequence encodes CASSPSYNEQFF.

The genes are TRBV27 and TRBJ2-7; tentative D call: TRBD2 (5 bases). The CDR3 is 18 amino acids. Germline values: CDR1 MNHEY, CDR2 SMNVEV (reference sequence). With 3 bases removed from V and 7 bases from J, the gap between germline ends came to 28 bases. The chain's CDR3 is CASSFRRRNSAALWEQYF. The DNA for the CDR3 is TGTGCCAGCAGTTTCAGGAGGCGGAACTCTGCGGCACTGTGGGAGCAGTACTTC.

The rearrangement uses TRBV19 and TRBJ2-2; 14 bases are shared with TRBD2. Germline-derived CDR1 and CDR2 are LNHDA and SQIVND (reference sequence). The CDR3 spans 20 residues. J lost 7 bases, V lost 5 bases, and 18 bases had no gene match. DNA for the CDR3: TGTGCCAGTAGTGCCATCCCGGGACTAGCGGGGGTGATTAAAGTCGGGGAGCTGTTTTTT. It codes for CASSAIPGLAGVIKVGELFF.

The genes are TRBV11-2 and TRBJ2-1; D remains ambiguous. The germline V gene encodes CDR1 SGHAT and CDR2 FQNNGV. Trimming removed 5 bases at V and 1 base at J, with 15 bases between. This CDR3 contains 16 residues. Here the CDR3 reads CASSLNSVGSYNEQFF. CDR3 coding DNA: TGTGCCAGCAGCCTGAATTCGGTGGGGTCCTACAATGAGCAGTTCTTC.